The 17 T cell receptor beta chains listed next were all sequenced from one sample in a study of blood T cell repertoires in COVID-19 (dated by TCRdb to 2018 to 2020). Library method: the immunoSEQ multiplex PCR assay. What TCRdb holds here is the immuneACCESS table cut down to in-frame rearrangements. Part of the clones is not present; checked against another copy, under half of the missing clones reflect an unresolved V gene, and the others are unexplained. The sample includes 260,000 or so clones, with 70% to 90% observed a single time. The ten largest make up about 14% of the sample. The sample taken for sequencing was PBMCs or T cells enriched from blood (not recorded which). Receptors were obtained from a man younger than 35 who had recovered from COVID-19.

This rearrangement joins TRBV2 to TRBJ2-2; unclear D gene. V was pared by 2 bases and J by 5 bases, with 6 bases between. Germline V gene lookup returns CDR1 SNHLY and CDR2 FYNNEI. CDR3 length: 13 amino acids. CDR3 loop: CASSEFPTGELFF. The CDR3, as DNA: TGTGCCAGCAGTGAATTCCCGACCGGGGAGCTGTTTTTT.

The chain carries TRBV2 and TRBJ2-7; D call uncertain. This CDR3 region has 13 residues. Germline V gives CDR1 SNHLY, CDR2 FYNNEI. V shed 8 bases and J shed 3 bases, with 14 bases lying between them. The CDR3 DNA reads TGTGCCAGCTCCCCCCGTCCCGGCTACGAGCAGTACTTC. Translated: CASSPRPGYEQYF.

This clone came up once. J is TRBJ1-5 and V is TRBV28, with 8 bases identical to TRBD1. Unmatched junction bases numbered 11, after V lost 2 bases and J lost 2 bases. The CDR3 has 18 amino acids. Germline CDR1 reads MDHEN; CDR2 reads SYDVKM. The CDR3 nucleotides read TGTGCCAGCAGTTTAAGATCCCAGGGGGCGTGGGGCAATCAGCCCCAGCATTTT. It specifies CASSLRSQGAWGNQPQHF.

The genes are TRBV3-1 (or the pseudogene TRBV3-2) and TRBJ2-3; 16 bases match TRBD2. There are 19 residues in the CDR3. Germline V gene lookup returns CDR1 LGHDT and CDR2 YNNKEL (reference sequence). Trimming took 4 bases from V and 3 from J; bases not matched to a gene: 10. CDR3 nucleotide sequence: TGTGCCAGCAGCCCACGAGGGACTAGCGGGGGGGCCGCAACAGATACGCAGTATTTT. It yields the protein CASSPRGTSGGAATDTQYF.

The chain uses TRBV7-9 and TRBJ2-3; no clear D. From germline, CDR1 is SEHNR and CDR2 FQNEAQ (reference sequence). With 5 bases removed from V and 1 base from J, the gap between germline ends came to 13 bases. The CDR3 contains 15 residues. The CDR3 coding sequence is TGTGCCAGCAGCCCCAGTTGGCTTGGCACAGATACGCAGTATTTT. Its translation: CASSPSWLGTDTQYF.

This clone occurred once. The CDR3 nucleotides read TGTGCCAGCAGGCCCGGGACAGGGGGCTATGGCTACACCTTC. This encodes CASRPGTGGYGYTF. The chain uses TRBV5-4 and TRBJ1-2; 11 positions match TRBD1. The V segment lost 5 bases and the J segment 4 bases; nucleotides outside the gene matches: 4. The germline V gene encodes CDR1 SGHNT and CDR2 YYREEE (reference sequence). CDR3 length equals 14 residues.

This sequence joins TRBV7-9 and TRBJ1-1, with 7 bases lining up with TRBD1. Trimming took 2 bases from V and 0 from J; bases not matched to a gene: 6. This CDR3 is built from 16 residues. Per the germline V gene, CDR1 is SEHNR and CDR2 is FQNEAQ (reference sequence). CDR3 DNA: TGTGCCAGCAGCTTAAGGACAGGAGCAATGAACACTGAAGCTTTCTTT. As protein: CASSLRTGAMNTEAFF.

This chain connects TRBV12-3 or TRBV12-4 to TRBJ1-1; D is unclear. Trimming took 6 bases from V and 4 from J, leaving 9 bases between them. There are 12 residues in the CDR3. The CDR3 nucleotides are TGTGCCAGCAGCTTGGCAGGCACTGAAGCTTTCTTT. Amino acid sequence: CASSLAGTEAFF.

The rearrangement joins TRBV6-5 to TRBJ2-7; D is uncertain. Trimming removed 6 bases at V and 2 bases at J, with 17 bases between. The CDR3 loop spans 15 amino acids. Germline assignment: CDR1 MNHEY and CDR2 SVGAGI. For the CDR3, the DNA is TGTGCCAGCAGACGGCTAACCTACGGAGCCTACGAGCAGTACTTC. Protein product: CASRRLTYGAYEQYF.

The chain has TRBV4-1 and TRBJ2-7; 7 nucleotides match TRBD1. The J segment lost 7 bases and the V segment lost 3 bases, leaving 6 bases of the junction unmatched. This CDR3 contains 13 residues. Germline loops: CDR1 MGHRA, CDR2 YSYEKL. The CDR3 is CASSHGQATEQYF. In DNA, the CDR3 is TGCGCCAGCAGCCATGGACAGGCTACGGAGCAGTACTTC.

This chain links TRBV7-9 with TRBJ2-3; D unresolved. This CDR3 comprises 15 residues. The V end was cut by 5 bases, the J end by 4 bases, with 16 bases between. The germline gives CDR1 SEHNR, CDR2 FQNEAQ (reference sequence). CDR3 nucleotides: TGTGCCAGCAGCCCACTGGAGAGACCCGCAGATACGCAGTATTTT. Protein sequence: CASSPLERPADTQYF.

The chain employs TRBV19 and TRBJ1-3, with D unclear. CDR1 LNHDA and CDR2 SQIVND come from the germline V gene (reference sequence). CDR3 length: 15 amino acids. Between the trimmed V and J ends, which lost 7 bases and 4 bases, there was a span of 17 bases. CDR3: CASTHLMAEGNTIYF. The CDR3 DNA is TGTGCCAGTACTCACCTTATGGCGGAAGGAAACACCATATATTTT.

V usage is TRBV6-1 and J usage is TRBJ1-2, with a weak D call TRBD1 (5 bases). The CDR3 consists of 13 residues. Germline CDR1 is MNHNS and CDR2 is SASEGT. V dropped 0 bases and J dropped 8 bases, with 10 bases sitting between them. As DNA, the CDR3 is TGTGCCAGCAGTGAAGCGCGGGGGGTAGGCTACACCTTC. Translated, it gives CASSEARGVGYTF.

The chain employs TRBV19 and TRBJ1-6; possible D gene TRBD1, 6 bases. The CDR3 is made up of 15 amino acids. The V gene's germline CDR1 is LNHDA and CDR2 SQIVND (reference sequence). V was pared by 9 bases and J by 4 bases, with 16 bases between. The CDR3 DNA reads TGTGCCAGCCGCGGGGGGACACCGTATAATTCACCCCTCCACTTT. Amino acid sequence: CASRGGTPYNSPLHF.

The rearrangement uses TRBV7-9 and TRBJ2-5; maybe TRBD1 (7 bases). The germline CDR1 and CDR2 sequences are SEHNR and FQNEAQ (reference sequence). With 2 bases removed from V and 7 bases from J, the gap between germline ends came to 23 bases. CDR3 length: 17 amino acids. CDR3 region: CASSLMGGQNLPATQYF. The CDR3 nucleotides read TGTGCCAGCAGCTTAATGGGGGGACAGAACCTTCCGGCGACCCAGTACTTC.

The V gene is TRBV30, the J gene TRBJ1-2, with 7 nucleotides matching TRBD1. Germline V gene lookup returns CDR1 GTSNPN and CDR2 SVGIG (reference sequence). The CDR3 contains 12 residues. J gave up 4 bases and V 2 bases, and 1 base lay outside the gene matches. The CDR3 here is CAWSRDSYGYTF. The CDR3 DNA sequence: TGTGCCTGGAGTAGGGACAGCTATGGCTACACCTTC. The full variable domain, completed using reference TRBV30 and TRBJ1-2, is SQTIHQWPATLVQPVGSPLSLECTVEGTSNPNLYWYRQAAGRGLQLLFYSVGIGQISSEVPQNLSASRPQDRQFILSSKKLLLSDSGFYLCAWSRDSYGYTFGSGTRLTVV.

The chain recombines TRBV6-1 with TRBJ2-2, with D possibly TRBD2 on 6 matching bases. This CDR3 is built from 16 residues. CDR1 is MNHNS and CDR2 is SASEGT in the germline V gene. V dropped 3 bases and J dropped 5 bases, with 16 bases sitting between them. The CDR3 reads CASSETSVRLTGELFF. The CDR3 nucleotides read TGTGCCAGCAGTGAGACTAGTGTTCGCTTGACCGGGGAGCTGTTTTTT.